What follows are 28 T cell receptor beta chains derived from one specimen sequenced in a study of T-cell reconstitution after alpha-beta-depleted transplantation in children. TCRbeta library preparation incorporated unique molecular identifiers. TCRdb analysed the PCR reads with MiXCR anew, one entry per CDR3 protein. The table records about 440,000 distinct CDR3 sequences, 43% of them present only once. The source material was PBMCs, sampled before TCRalphabeta/CD19-depleted stem cell transplant. The receptor source for this set is a girl aged 2 to 10 with aplastic anemia, due to receive a stem cell transplant.

This clonotype was seen ten or more times. The chain links TRBV18 to TRBJ2-1; 9 bases match TRBD1. V lost 0 bases, J lost 3 bases, and 3 bases stayed unmatched. Germline-derived CDR1 and CDR2 are KGHSH and LQKENI. CDR3 length: 16 amino acids. The chain's CDR3 is CASSPPETGGYNEQFF. The CDR3 bases are TGTGCCAGCTCACCACCTGAGACAGGGGGCTACAATGAGCAGTTCTTC.

Only a few counts were recorded for this clonotype. The chain links TRBV5-5 to TRBJ1-1; 8 positions agree with TRBD1. J was trimmed by 6 bases and V by 1 base; bases with no gene match: 2. The CDR3 is made up of 13 amino acids. Looked up from germline, CDR1 is SGHKS and CDR2 is YYEKEE (reference sequence). CDR3 bases: TGTGCCAGCAGCTTGCCAGGGGGCTCTGAAGCTTTCTTT. This codes for CASSLPGGSEAFF.

This clonotype was counted a few times. V usage is TRBV12-3 or TRBV12-4 and J usage is TRBJ2-1, with D maybe TRBD2 (6 bases). The length of the CDR3 is 14 residues. The V end was cut by 1 base, the J end by 7 bases, with 11 bases between. CDR3 in DNA: TGTGCCAGCAGTTTAGAGCGGGTTAGGAATGAGCAGTTCTTC. This encodes CASSLERVRNEQFF.

The rearrangement uses TRBV7-6 and TRBJ2-7; the D is unclear. CDR1 SGHVS and CDR2 FNYEAQ come from the germline V gene. The CDR3 has 15 residues. The germline V and J ends were trimmed by 4 bases and 2 bases, with 15 bases remaining between them. The CDR3 is CASSSSPRPPYEQYF. CDR3 DNA: TGTGCCAGCAGCTCCTCCCCCCGGCCCCCCTACGAGCAGTACTTC.

This clonotype was observed many times. CDR3 in DNA: TGTGCCAGCAGTGTCTCTCACGAGCAGTACTTC. Protein sequence: CASSVSHEQYF. The chain carries TRBV6-4 and TRBJ2-7; D is unclear. This CDR3 comprises 11 residues. Germline V gene data show CDR1 as MRHNA and CDR2 as SNTAGT. Trimming removed 4 bases at V and 5 bases at J, with 6 bases between.

This chain links TRBV3-1 with TRBJ2-7; TRBD2 is a possible D gene (5 bases). The CDR3 runs 13 residues. Per the germline V gene, CDR1 is LGHDT and CDR2 is YNNKEL (reference sequence). Trimming took off 0 bases at V and 5 bases at J, with 8 bases between the two ends. The CDR3 coding sequence is TGTGCCAGCAGCCAAGAAAGGCGGGACGAGCAGTACTTC. This codes for CASSQERRDEQYF.

For the CDR3, the DNA is TGTGCCAGCAGCTTGCCCGGAGGACTAGCGGGAGTTGAGCAGTTCTTC. It yields the protein CASSLPGGLAGVEQFF. V and J are TRBV11-2 and TRBJ2-1, with 13 bases matching TRBD2. The CDR3 totals 16 residues. V was clipped by 3 bases and J by 9 bases; unmatched bases: 8. Germline values: CDR1 SGHAT, CDR2 FQNNGV. Using reference TRBV11-2 and TRBJ2-1 for the parts outside the CDR3, the full variable domain is EAGVAQSPRYKIIEKRQSVAFWCNPISGHATLYWYQQILGQGPKLLIQFQNNGVVDDSQLPKDRFSAERLKGVDSTLKIQPAKLEDSAVYLCASSLPGGLAGVEQFFGPGTRLTVL.

The sample holds a few counts of this clonotype. The chain carries TRBV10-3 and TRBJ1-3; 8 nucleotides line up with TRBD1. In germline, CDR1 is ENHRY, CDR2 SYGVKD. CDR3 length: 16 amino acids. J gave up 0 bases and V 10 bases, and 11 bases lay outside the gene matches. The CDR3 protein is CATSKTGALSGNTIYF. The CDR3 nucleotides are TGTGCCACTAGTAAGACAGGGGCCCTCTCTGGAAACACCATATATTTT.

The chain has TRBV7-3 and TRBJ2-2, with D unclear. Per germline, CDR1 SGHTA and CDR2 FQGTGA. V was cut by 0 bases and J by 6 bases, with 11 bases left in between. The CDR3 length is 15 residues. The CDR3 sequence: CASSLTLGAAGELFF. The CDR3 bases are TGTGCCAGCAGCTTAACACTGGGCGCGGCCGGGGAGCTGTTTTTT.

This clonotype was counted at least ten times. V is TRBV4-1 and J is TRBJ2-3; 10 bases agree with TRBD2. Germline trimming cut 3 bases from V and 2 bases from J; bases unmatched to any gene: 11. Germline V gene sequence: CDR1 MGHRA, CDR2 YSYEKL. This CDR3 comprises 18 residues. The DNA for the CDR3 is TGCGCCAGCAGCCATCGACCCGGCCTAGCGGGAGCCACAGATACGCAGTATTTT. Protein product: CASSHRPGLAGATDTQYF.

Only a few counts were recorded for this clonotype. A junction end diverges from the germline sequence, so it may reflect a read error. The rearrangement joins TRBV12-3 or TRBV12-4 to TRBJ1-2, with D maybe TRBD1 (6 bases). CDR3 length: 11 amino acids. The CDR3: CASSLGETGIF. CDR3 DNA: TGTGCCAGCAGTTTAGGGGAGACAGGCATCTTC.

In this sample, this clonotype turned up many times. The V gene is TRBV5-1, the J gene TRBJ2-1; tentative D call: TRBD1 (6 bases). The germline V gene encodes CDR1 SGHRS and CDR2 YFSETQ. The V end was cut by 2 bases, the J end by 4 bases, with 10 bases between. The CDR3 has 14 residues. In DNA, the CDR3 is TGCGCCAGCAGCTTATCCAGGGGTTACAATGAGCAGTTCTTC. Protein: CASSLSRGYNEQFF.

This clonotype was seen many times. The V call is TRBV20-1, the J call TRBJ2-7; the match to TRBD2 covers 7 bases. CDR3 size: 15 residues. CDR1 is DFQATT, CDR2 SNEGSKA, per germline (reference sequence). J lost 7 bases, V lost 2 bases, and 14 bases had no gene match. Written as DNA, the CDR3 is TGCAGTGCTAGAATCTTCGGGGGAGGGCCAAGGGAGCAGTACTTC. Encoded protein: CSARIFGGGPREQYF.

This clonotype was recorded only once. The chain couples TRBV12-3 or TRBV12-4 to TRBJ2-2; 9 positions match TRBD2. This CDR3 is 15 amino acids long. V lost 5 bases to trimming and J lost 4 bases; unmatched junction nucleotides: 5. The CDR3 spells CASSAGGRFTGELFF. In DNA form, the CDR3 reads TGTGCCAGCAGTGCGGGGGGGCGATTCACCGGGGAGCTGTTTTTT.

This clonotype came up many times. The chain recombines TRBV6-1 with TRBJ2-1; D might be TRBD1 or TRBD2, each matching 9 bases. V was cut by 5 bases and J by 7 bases, with 24 bases left in between. The CDR3 spans 17 residues. Germline V gene sequence: CDR1 MNHNS, CDR2 SASEGT. The CDR3 DNA follows: TGTGCCAGCAGTCCGCTAGCGGGACAGGGACCTAGGAATGAGCAGTTCTTC. Translated, it gives CASSPLAGQGPRNEQFF.

On this clonotype: Possible read error: a much larger clone is one base away. The chain carries TRBV20-1 and TRBJ2-1; 7 positions match TRBD1. The trim removed 6 bases at V and 12 bases at J, leaving 11 bases unmatched. Germline CDR1 DFQATT, CDR2 SNEGSKA (reference sequence). CDR3 length: 12 amino acids. The CDR3 coding sequence is TGCAGTGCGGACGGACAGGAGATTGGGCAGTTCTTC. The encoded protein is CSADGQEIGQFF.

This clonotype was counted between two and nine times. The V and J genes are TRBV20-1 and TRBJ2-7, with TRBD2 identical over 8 bases. The CDR3 sequence is 15 residues long. Trimming at V came to 6 bases and at J to 5 bases, leaving 15 bases not matched to a gene. Germline V gene lookup returns CDR1 DFQATT and CDR2 SNEGSKA (reference sequence). CDR3 region: CSAKGPSGSVNEQYF. In nucleotides, the CDR3 is TGCAGTGCCAAGGGGCCCAGCGGGAGTGTCAACGAGCAGTACTTC.

This rearrangement joins TRBV19 to TRBJ1-5, with a weak D call TRBD1 (5 bases). Germline CDR1 LNHDA, CDR2 SQIVND (reference sequence). The CDR3 contains 13 residues. The V gene lost 8 bases and the J gene lost 11 bases, with 19 bases spanning the gap. CDR3 protein: CASSDRGVGTQHF. The CDR3 bases are TGTGCCAGTTCTGATAGAGGGGTCGGAACCCAGCATTTT.

A few counts support this clonotype. This chain connects TRBV11-2 to TRBJ2-2; TRBD2 might be the D (6 bases). Germline CDR1 is SGHAT and CDR2 is FQNNGV. This CDR3 contains 17 residues. V gave up 0 bases and J gave up 0 bases, with 11 bases separating them. DNA for the CDR3: TGTGCCAGCAGCTTAGAAAGGCGGGGAACGAACACCGGGGAGCTGTTTTTT. Encoded protein: CASSLERRGTNTGELFF.

The chain combines TRBV12-3 or TRBV12-4 with TRBJ1-6; possible D gene TRBD1, 5 bases. Trimming left V 7 bases short and J 13 bases short, with 11 bases between. The CDR3 contains 11 residues. CDR3 sequence reads: CASTGGGPLHF. The CDR3 nucleotides are TGTGCCAGCACCGGGGGGGGGCCCCTCCACTTT.

The V call is TRBV20-1, the J call TRBJ2-2; TRBD2 agrees at 7 bases. The length of the CDR3 is 14 residues. Germline assignment: CDR1 DFQATT and CDR2 SNEGSKA (reference sequence). V gave up 5 bases and J gave up 0 bases; unmatched junction bases: 3. CDR3 DNA sequence: TGCAGTGCTGCTAGCGGCTCGAACACCGGGGAGCTGTTTTTT. Its protein product is CSAASGSNTGELFF.

This clonotype showed up just a few times. CDR3 DNA sequence: TGCAGTGCTAGAGGAGATCGTCCTAGCTCCTACGAGCAGTACTTC. It specifies CSARGDRPSSYEQYF. V is TRBV20-1 and J is TRBJ2-7, with D hard to call. Germline V lookup: CDR1 DFQATT, CDR2 SNEGSKA (reference sequence). Trimming took off 1 base at V and 0 bases at J, with 13 bases between the two ends. The CDR3 has 15 residues.

Ten or more counts support this clonotype. The rearrangement joins TRBV20-1 to TRBJ2-7; no clear D. V was shortened by 5 bases and J by 2 bases, with 7 bases between the two germline ends. The germline V gene has CDR1 DFQATT and CDR2 SNEGSKA (reference sequence). The CDR3 loop spans 11 amino acids. The CDR3 protein is CSARRAYEQYF. The CDR3 nucleotides read TGCAGTGCTCGACGGGCCTACGAGCAGTACTTC.

The V call is TRBV4-2, the J call TRBJ1-5; D remains unclear. Trimming took off 2 bases at V and 3 bases at J, with 11 bases between the two ends. This CDR3 contains 15 residues. The germline V gene encodes CDR1 LGHNA and CDR2 YNFKEQ. CDR3 protein: CASSQRVPINQPQHF. Here the CDR3 DNA reads TGTGCCAGCAGCCAAAGGGTTCCGATCAATCAGCCCCAGCATTTT.

The gene calls are TRBV20-1 and TRBJ2-3, with 8 bases fitting TRBD2. Germline assignment: CDR1 DFQATT and CDR2 SNEGSKA (reference sequence). CDR3 length: 18 residues. V shed 0 bases, J shed 4 bases, and the junction held 15 bases outside the gene matches. The CDR3 spells CSARDQRPRAGGPDTQYF. The CDR3 nucleotides read TGCAGTGCTAGAGACCAACGTCCCCGCGCGGGGGGCCCAGATACGCAGTATTTT.

The CDR3 DNA reads TGCAGTGCCCTTAACGGACTAGCGGAAGAGACCCAGTACTTC. Residues: CSALNGLAEETQYF. The chain joins TRBV20-1 to TRBJ2-5; 10 bases fit TRBD2. V was clipped by 6 bases and J by 3 bases; unmatched bases: 7. The CDR3 totals 14 residues. Germline V lookup: CDR1 DFQATT, CDR2 SNEGSKA (reference sequence).

This clonotype was found many times. The chain couples TRBV7-2 to TRBJ2-3, with no clear D. The CDR3 covers 11 residues. Trimming left V 5 bases short and J 4 bases short, with 4 bases between. Germline loops: CDR1 SGHTA, CDR2 FQGNSA. For the CDR3, the DNA is TGTGCCAGCAGCGCGGCAGATACGCAGTATTTT. Residues: CASSAADTQYF.

In this sample, this clonotype turned up a few times. This chain connects TRBV5-1 to TRBJ2-7; 8 bases line up with TRBD1. V gave up 1 base and J gave up 4 bases; unmatched junction bases: 4. CDR1 is SGHRS and CDR2 is YFSETQ in the germline V gene. The CDR3 covers 14 residues. CDR3: CASSLQGAAYEQYF. In nucleotides, the CDR3 is TGCGCCAGCAGCTTGCAGGGGGCCGCTTACGAGCAGTACTTC. Filled out from reference TRBV5-1 and TRBJ2-7, the complete variable domain reads KAGVTQTPRYLIKTRGQQVTLSCSPISGHRSVSWYQQTPGQGLQFLFEYFSETQRNKGNFPGRFSGRQFSNSRSEMNVSTLELGDSALYLCASSLQGAAYEQYFGPGTRLTVT.